Reported below is one T cell receptor beta chain. Its target is unknown. The TCR beta profiling, which covered VDJ combination and CDR3 sequence, was carried out using genomic DNA as the template. MiXCR, applied by TCRdb to the reads, yields one record per CDR3 protein. Among about 190,000 distinct CDR3 sequences listed, roughly 56% were seen once. This specimen belongs to a study of CD8+CD57+ T cells in acquired aplastic anemia. Study-wide findings and caveats: CD8+ Simpson's diversity did not differ significantly between patients and controls.

The specimen was sorted CD4+, CD8+, or CD8+CD57+ T cells (not recorded which) from PBMCs. This clonotype was obtained from a human donor in good health, serving as a control.

The DNA of the CDR3 is TGTGCCAGCAGCTTAGTCACGGGCCATAATTCACCCCTCCACTTT. Translation: CASSLVTGHNSPLHF. J is TRBJ1-6 and V is TRBV7-2; D gene unclear. The CDR3 is made up of 15 amino acids. V was clipped by 1 base and J by 5 bases, with 9 bases between them. CDR1 SGHTA and CDR2 FQGNSA come from the germline V gene.